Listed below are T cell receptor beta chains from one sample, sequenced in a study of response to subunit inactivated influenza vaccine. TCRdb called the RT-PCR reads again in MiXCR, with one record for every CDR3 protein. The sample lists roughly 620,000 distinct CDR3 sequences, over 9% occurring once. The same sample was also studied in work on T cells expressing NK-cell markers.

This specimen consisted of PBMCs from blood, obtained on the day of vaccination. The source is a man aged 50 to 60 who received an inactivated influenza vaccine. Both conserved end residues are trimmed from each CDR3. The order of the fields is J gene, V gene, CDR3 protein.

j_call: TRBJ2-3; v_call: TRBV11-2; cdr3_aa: ASSYPGTGSDTQY
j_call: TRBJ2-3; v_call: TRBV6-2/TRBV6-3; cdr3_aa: ASGGTSYTDTQY
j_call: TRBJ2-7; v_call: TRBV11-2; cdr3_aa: ASSLDAGSGYEQY
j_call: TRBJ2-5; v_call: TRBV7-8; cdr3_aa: ASSFSTYQETQY
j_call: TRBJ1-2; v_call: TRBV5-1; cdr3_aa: ASSLEGQGTFGYT
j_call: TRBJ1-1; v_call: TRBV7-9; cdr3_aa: ASSPMSGGYTEAF
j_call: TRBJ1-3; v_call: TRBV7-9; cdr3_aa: ASSFVAGNTIY
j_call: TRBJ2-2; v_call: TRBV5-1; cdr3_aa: ASSPRTGGAGELF
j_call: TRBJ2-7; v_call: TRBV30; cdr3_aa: AWKYQRDYEQY
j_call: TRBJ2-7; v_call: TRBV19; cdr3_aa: ASSTGPVSEQY
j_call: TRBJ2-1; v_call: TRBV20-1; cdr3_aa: SARDLLEGGPPF
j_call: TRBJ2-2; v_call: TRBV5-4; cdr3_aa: ASSLGRDRGNTGELF
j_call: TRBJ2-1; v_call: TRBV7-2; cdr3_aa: ASSFFRGGRNNEQF
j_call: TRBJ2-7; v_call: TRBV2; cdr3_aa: ASRMGQEISYEQY
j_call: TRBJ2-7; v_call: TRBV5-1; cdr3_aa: ASSVDRGDYEQY
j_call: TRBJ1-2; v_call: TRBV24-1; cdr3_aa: ATSDTRQGGVGYT
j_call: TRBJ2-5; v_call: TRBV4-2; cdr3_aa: ASSQDRRVVETQY
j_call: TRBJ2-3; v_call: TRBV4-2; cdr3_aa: ASSQGGARTDTQY
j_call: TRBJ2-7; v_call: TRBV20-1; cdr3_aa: SAPELTAELLTYEQY
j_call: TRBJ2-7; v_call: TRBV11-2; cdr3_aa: ASSSPDRGNEQY
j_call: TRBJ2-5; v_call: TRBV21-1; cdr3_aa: ASSKTLASGETQY
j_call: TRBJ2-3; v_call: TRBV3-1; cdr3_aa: ASSQDGAGTSGDTQY
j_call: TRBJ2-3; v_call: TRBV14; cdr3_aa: ASSDTSDTDTQY
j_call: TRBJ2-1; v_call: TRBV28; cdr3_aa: ASSLPGTSGAKNEQF
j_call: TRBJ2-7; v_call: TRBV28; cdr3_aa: ASLPGLADPSLRGGEQY
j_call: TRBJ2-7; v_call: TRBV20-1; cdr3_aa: SASLRWSYEQY
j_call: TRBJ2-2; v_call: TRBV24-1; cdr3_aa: ATSDLFDTGELF
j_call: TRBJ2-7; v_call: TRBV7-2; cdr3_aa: ASSLEDRAVYEQY
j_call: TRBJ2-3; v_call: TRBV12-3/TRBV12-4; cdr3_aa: ASSFFAGGPSTDTQY
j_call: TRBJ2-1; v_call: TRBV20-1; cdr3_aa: SAGVWRGGDNEQF
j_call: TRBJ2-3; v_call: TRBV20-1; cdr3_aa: CARDLGSSGAVDTQY
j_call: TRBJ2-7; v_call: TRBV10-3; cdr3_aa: AISPRTFYEQY
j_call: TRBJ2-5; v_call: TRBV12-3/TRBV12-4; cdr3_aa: ASNPTGPRETQY
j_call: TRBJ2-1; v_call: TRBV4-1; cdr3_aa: ASSQPTSGRKNEQF
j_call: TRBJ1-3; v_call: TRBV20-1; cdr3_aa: SAQRTGFGNTIY
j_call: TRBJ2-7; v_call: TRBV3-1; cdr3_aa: ASSQDTGALRQY
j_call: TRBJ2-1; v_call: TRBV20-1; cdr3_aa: SARDGTGVNEQF
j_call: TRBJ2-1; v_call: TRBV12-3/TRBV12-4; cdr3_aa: ASSLNREDEQF
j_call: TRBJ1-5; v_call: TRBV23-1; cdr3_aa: ASSPLPDREDQPQH
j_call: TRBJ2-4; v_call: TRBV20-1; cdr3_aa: SARAGLGAEAKNIQY
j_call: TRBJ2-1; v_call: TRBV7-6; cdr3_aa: ASSLTWNEQF
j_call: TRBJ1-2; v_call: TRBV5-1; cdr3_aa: ASSTETGGHGYT
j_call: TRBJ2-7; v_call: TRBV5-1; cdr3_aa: ASSIKSYEQY
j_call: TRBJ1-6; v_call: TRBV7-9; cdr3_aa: ASSSQGLSNSPLH
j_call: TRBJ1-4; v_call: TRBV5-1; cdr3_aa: ASSQLASTNEKLF
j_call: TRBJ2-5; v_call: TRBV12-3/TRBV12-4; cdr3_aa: ASSPSGGRTQY
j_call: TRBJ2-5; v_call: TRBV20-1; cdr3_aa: SAGDRGLVETQY
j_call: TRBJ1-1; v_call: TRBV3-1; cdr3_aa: ASSQAPSRTF
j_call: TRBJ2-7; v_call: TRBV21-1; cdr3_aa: ASSPGTSGRNYEQY
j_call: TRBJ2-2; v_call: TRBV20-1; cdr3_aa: SARDLGTNTGELF
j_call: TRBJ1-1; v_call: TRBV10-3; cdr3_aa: ASNGVREAF
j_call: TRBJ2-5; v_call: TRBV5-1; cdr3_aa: ASSLRGGETQY
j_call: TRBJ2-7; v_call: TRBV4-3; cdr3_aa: ASSQGGTGSGYEQY
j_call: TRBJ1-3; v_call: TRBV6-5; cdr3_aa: ASSYSRQEPGNTIY
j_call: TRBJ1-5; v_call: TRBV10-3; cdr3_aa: AISGDPSNQPQH
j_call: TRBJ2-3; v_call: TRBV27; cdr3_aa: ASSFKLGGLRGTDTQY
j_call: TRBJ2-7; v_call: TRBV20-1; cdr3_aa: SADQDFYEQY
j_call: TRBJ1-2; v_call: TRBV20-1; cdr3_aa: SARDVGQGEVGGYT
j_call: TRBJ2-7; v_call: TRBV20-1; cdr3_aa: SAGRTAPYEQY
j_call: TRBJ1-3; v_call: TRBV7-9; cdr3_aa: ASSPYWGAGNTIY